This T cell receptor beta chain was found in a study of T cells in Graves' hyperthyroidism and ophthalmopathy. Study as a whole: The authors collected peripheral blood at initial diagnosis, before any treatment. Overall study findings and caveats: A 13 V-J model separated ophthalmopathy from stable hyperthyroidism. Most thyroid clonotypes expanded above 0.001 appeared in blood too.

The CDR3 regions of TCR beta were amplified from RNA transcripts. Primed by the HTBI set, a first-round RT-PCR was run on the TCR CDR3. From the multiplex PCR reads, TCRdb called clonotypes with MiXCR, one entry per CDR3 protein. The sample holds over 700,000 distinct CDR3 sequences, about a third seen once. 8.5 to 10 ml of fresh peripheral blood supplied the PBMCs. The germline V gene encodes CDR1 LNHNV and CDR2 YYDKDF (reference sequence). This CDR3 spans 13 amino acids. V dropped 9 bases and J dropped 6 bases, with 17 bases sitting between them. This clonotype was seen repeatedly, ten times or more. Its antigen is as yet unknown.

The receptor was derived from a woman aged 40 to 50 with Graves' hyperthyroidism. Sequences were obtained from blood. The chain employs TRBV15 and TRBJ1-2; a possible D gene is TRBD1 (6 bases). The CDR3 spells CATSPRGRDGYTF. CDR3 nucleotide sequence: TGTGCCACTAGTCCGAGGGGGAGGGATGGCTACACCTTC.